This T cell receptor (beta chain) was recorded in a study of cytomegalovirus exposure and HLA in healthy donors (dated by TCRdb to about 2017). A note on the overall study: An earlier analysis of some 620 of the donors reported 276 Gb of sequence data and some 110 million unique TCR beta sequences obtained from around 190 million T cells. About 280 gigabases of sequencing data and about 92 million unique TCR sequences made up an early release that covered several hundred HLA-typed donors. The genetic ancestry cluster associated with self-reported Caucasian donors included around 76% of the roughly 380 genotyped donors. The study was designed to test whether signatures of past pathogen exposure could be identified by cataloging public T cell receptors. Using immunosequencing, the study profiled T cell repertoires from fewer than 850 subjects and related those repertoires to cytomegalovirus serostatus. Along with the roughly 700-subject first cohort, a separate validation cohort of over 90 different subjects was used. The study combined high-throughput TCR immunosequencing, statistical association of individual TCRs with disease status, and machine learning to predict cytomegalovirus infection status. In a later analysis, previously published TCR beta repertoires from several hundred donors were re-analyzed and high-resolution HLA genotyping was added so that TCR occurrence patterns could be studied. In the later analysis, no new phenotypic data were used to find candidate immune exposures; instead, reliance was placed on TCR beta sequences and their occurrence across donors. An earlier analysis of 587 of the donors used high-throughput TCR beta sequencing to judge whether each TCR beta V gene segment behaved as functional or pseudogenic. Donor age, sex, ethnicity and CMV serostatus were compiled alongside the repertoire data. Genome-wide SNP genotypes for about three fifths of the roughly 700 donors were used in a later genetic analysis, which treated that subset as a discovery cohort. All discovery cohort repertoires had been generated on a single sequencing platform. HLA typing included class I and class II loci at four-digit resolution. The number of typed donors differed by locus: about 620-630 for A, B, C, DRB1 and DQB1; 522 for DQA1; around 610 for DPA1; and roughly 470 for DPB1. Roughly 5 DR-DQ haplotypes were treated as single units for association and clustering because of strong linkage in the cohort. Across approximately 420 genotyped donors of the cohort, an average of about 240,000 unique TCR beta nucleotide sequences per donor were sequenced, and around 19% of those sequences were non-productive. Beyond this particular receptor, the publication reports: A later analysis found that most CMV-associated TCR beta chains appeared HLA-restricted, with HLA associations seemingly driven largely by CMV exposure. Because HLA typing was missing for some donors at each locus, association tests included only the typed subset. When HLA alleles, especially DR and DQ, strongly co-occurred, attributing TCR associations to individual alleles was difficult. The cohort was sequenced for TCR beta chains only, and without alpha or paired-chain data the features that could be detected were limited. In a later genetic analysis, a missense DCLRE1C variant was associated with V-gene and J-gene trimming of TCR beta chains, and the association was replicated in an independent cohort. In vitro tests confirmed that a few of the cytomegalovirus-associated TCR beta chains recognize cytomegalovirus antigens. The study gave a list of 150 to 200 TCR beta chains associated with cytomegalovirus. Specific HLA alleles were associated with 18,000 or so TCR beta sequences at a false discovery rate of 0.05 in a later analysis. Presence/absence analyses assumed roughly uniform sequencing depth across donors, an assumption that may not hold. Linkage disequilibrium might explain the correlated functional status among segregating V segments, but an unknown experimental factor could not be ruled out. According to a later analysis, parvovirus B19, influenza, CMV and Epstein-Barr virus appeared linked to several top co-occurrence clusters. Because counts were too low, about 18 rarely observed V segments, including chromosome 9 orphons, were excluded from the earlier analysis of around 640 of the donors. In a later genetic analysis, fewer N-insertions in productive TCRs were reported among donors in an Asian-associated ancestry cluster than the 666-donor mean. The only immune exposure information available for the cohort was CMV serostatus. Cytomegalovirus status was reported to be diagnosed by the classifier with high specificity and sensitivity in both the original and validation cohorts. Because the 87-base-pair reads could not distinguish some IMGT-functional V segments, including TRBV6-2 and TRBV6-3, those segments were excluded. In a later analysis, the rate of TCR association differed among HLA loci, with DRB1 alleles having the most associated TCRs and HLA-C alleles having the fewest. In a later analysis, HLA-associated TCR beta chains were found to be more clonally expanded and to have lower generation probabilities than equally common non-associated chains. A further reported finding was that TCR beta sequences accurately predicted the HLA-A and HLA-B alleles for most subjects in the first cohort. Broadly in line with IMGT annotations, most TCR beta V segments showed up in productive rearrangements about 90% or about 30% of the time in an earlier analysis of around 550 of the donors. Across donors, most TCR sequences were observed very rarely, whereas some public TCRs were present in many individuals. A cluster of highly shared sequence variants was judged likely to represent a technical artifact of the sequencing pipeline. According to the authors, the approach could potentially be generalized to other disease states and immunological phenotypes.

The CDR1 and CDR2 encoded by the germline V gene are SGHTS and YDEGEE. V was cut back by 0 bases and J by 0 bases, leaving a gap of 10 bases between them. The cysteine opens and the phenylalanine closes a CDR3 of 16 amino acids. Only the CDR3 DNA is retained, 48 bases long and in frame from the first base. Library prep was done by the immunoSEQ multiplex PCR assay. For the multiplex PCR, a mixture combining 60 forward primers for TCR Vbeta segments and 13 reverse primers for TCR Jbeta segments was used. Amplification of the CDR3 region of rearranged TCR beta genes was performed with a multiplex PCR assay on genomic DNA. Amplified TCR beta libraries were sequenced as 87-base-pair reads on the Illumina HiSeq System. Per the original workflow: In a later analysis, around 80 million unique TCR beta chains were counted across the 500 to 850 repertoires, and around 10 million of these chains were shared by at least two donors. Raw reads were error-corrected and collapsed into unique sequences by a nearest-neighbor algorithm in which closely related sequences were merged to remove PCR and sequencing errors. Alignment of CDR3 sequences to IMGT reference sequences was used to assign V, D and J gene segments. For a sequence to be retained, at least a six-nucleotide match to both a V gene segment and a J gene segment was required. Rearrangements were classified as productive when the CDR3 lacked stop codons and remained in frame with V and J, and all other rearrangements were classified as non-productive. CDR3 was defined according to IMGT convention as the region running from the second conserved V-encoded cysteine to the conserved J-encoded phenylalanine. In an earlier analysis of approximately 590 of the donors, sequences lacking an unambiguous match to a single V gene segment were excluded. In an earlier analysis of a few hundred of the donors, V segments were called functional above 56.7% productive rearrangements and were called segregating when the between-donor standard deviation exceeded 5%. To diagnose cytomegalovirus status from the catalog of TCR beta chain sequences, a statistical classification framework was built. V and J gene assignment, in a later analysis, came from comparing TCR nucleotide sequences with IMGT/GENE-DB human TR gene sequences. In a later analysis, CDR3 sequences and most-parsimonious VDJ recombination scenarios were assigned using the TCRdist pipeline. In a later analysis, each TCR beta chain was defined by its CDR3 amino acid sequence together with its V-gene family, and reads without a unique V-gene family were excluded. As a way to deal with suspected cross-contamination and a sequencing artifact, a later analysis dropped more than 500 nucleotide sequences that were highly shared and had low generation probability. For each public chain, a later analysis derived a clonal expansion index from normalized ranks of inferred template counts within each repertoire. Generation probabilities in a later analysis came from a VDJ recombination model fitted to out-of-frame rearrangements, and those results were checked against IGoR. In a later analysis, hypergeometric tests were used to score TCR-TCR, TCR-HLA and TCR-CMV co-occurrence, with a repertoire-size bias correction applied to TCR pairs. In a later analysis, false discovery rates were estimated by permuting HLA or CMV assignments 20 times. In a later analysis, co-occurring TCRs were grouped using DBSCAN, and TCRdist sequence similarity was added for clustering within HLA-allele-positive subsets. Repertoires with fewer than 30,000 or more than 120,000 public chains, plus five repertoires with anomalous nucleotide sharing, were excluded from co-occurrence clustering. The table was pulled from immuneACCESS by TCRdb, which kept in-frame rearrangements only. Such tables lose some clones; where checked, under half of the loss comes from unresolved V genes, and the rest has no known cause. V and J calls and clone size are as listed in that table; D and trimming were resolved from the DNA. Recorded for this sample are under 250,000 clones; 60% to 80% of them occurred a single time. Of the sample, 1.5% to 2% falls within the top ten clones.

Comment on this clone: Its target antigen remains unknown. Nothing much larger sits one base from this clone, and base qualities are not available.

In total, 666 healthy bone marrow donors made up the cohort. Cohort members were all nominally healthy when sampled, although unrecorded immune exposures were likely present. The donor tested CMV seronegative and was one of the 352 seronegative cohort members. A peripheral blood sample was provided by each donor, and peripheral blood mononuclear cells were used for TCR beta sequencing. The Qiagen DNeasy Blood Extraction Kit was used to extract genomic DNA from the blood cell samples. The specimen was PBMCs. The sequence links TRBV5-8 to TRBJ2-1, with the D gene not clear enough to name. The receptor was derived from a male donor in good health and CMV-seronegative. The CDR3 is CASSLGTSSSYNEQFF. The DNA is TGTGCCAGCAGCTTGGGAACTTCAAGCTCCTACAATGAGCAGTTCTTC.